This T cell receptor (beta chain) was identified during a study of CD8 T cells in Susac syndrome. Study-wide results and limits: Susac-specific public clones found in total CD8+ repertoires numbered 15 to 20, and those in CD8+ TEMRA repertoires numbered several.

Sequencing of TCR beta was performed on blood CD8+ T cells and on blood CD4+ T cells. Patients with Susac syndrome met diagnostic criteria defined recently for definite or probable disease. TEMRA cells were enriched by FACS, and CD4+ and CD8+ T cells were negatively isolated. Comments on this clonotype: Its target is unknown.

An input of roughly 0.5 to 1 ug of RNA was subjected to reverse transcription using random hexamers. Each CDR3 protein is one row after TCRdb ran MiXCR on the immunoSEQ multiplex PCR reads. The table includes fewer than 90,000 distinct CDR3 sequences, approximately 93% detected once. Germline CDR1 SEHNR, CDR2 FQNEAQ (reference sequence). This CDR3 has 17 amino acids. Trimming took 5 bases from V and 2 from J, leaving 19 bases between them. The sequence was collected from a human donor with Susac syndrome. V is TRBV7-9 and J is TRBJ1-3, with D perhaps matching TRBD1 (5 bases). The specimen sequenced was CD8+ T cells from PBMCs. Here the CDR3 DNA reads TGTGCCAGCAGCCACGCGGACCCCCGGGGGGCTGGAAACACCATATATTTT. It yields the protein CASSHADPRGAGNTIYF. The whole variable domain, remainder taken from reference TRBV7-9 and TRBJ1-3, is DTGVSQNPRHKITKRGQNVTFRCDPISEHNRLYWYRQTLGQGPEFLTYFQNEAQLEKSRLLSDRFSAERPKGSFSTLEIQRTEQGDSAMYLCASSHADPRGAGNTIYFGEGSWLTVV.